The TCR beta chain under discussion was sequenced for a study of blood T cell repertoires in COVID-19 (dated by TCRdb to 2018 to 2021). The study in broad terms: Samples from collaborators originated in the United States, Italy and Spain and spanned both the acute and convalescent phases of COVID-19. The material from the prospective study consisted of cDNA or gDNA derived from T cells, B-cell-depleted T cells, or PBMCs. Subjects who had been exposed to COVID-19, were actively infected with it, or had recovered from it provided the deeply sampled blood TCRbeta repertoires that made up the dataset. The repertoires were made available in a free public database intended to serve as a resource for research on the immune response to SARS-CoV-2. Samples were obtained from the ongoing ImmuneRACE study (first 160 participants) and from approximately 1,200 subjects provided by 6 global collaborators. The sample metadata nearly always contained a de-identified subject ID, COVID-19 status, age in years and sex. Where HLA class I and class II types were available, the types were taken from metadata supplied by the sample provider, not from assay-based typing.

The CDR3 runs 14 amino acids, cysteine and phenylalanine included. Only the CDR3 DNA stays, 42 bases, in frame from base 1. V ends up 6 bases short and J 8 bases short, with an unmatched junction base count of 9. CDR1 and CDR2 were assigned from the germline V gene as MNHEY and SVGAGI. TCRbeta CDR3 regions were amplified from genomic DNA using the immunoSEQ Assay, a bias-controlled multiplex PCR. In the authors' own workflow: Within the assay, amplification of reference gene primers was used to estimate how many nucleated cells each sample contained. To quantify the absolute abundance of each unique TCRbeta CDR3 rearrangement, sequence reads were collapsed and filtered. For each sample, productive Simpson clonality was calculated as the square root of Simpson's diversity index over productive rearrangements. Not all clones reach the TCRdb copy of this immuneACCESS table, which keeps in-frame sequences only. Checked studies attribute under half of the gap to unresolved V genes and leave the rest unexplained. That table gives V, J and clone size, and the DNA gave D and trimming. Here the sample has over 250,000 clones; roughly 89% occur a single time. Clones ranked in the top ten supply roughly 2.2% of the sample.

In regard to this clone: Which antigen it targets is not known. No qualities accompany the bases; no much larger clone lies one base away.

Each collaborating institution followed its own protocols to collect whole blood in K2EDTA tubes. For TCRbeta analysis, collaborators shipped samples in one of three forms: frozen whole blood, isolated PBMCs, or DNA extracted from either of those sample types. General findings and caveats noted by the study authors: The amount of clinical and demographic metadata varied by source and participant and was provided uncurated.

The chain is made from TRBV6-5 and TRBJ2-1, with 8 bases matching TRBD1. The specimen was peripheral blood. This sequence originates from a man aged 50-59 years with acute or convalescent COVID-19. For the CDR3, the sequence is CASSPNRGWYEQFF. The nucleotide sequence reads as follows: TGTGCCAGCAGCCCCAACAGGGGGTGGTATGAGCAGTTCTTC.